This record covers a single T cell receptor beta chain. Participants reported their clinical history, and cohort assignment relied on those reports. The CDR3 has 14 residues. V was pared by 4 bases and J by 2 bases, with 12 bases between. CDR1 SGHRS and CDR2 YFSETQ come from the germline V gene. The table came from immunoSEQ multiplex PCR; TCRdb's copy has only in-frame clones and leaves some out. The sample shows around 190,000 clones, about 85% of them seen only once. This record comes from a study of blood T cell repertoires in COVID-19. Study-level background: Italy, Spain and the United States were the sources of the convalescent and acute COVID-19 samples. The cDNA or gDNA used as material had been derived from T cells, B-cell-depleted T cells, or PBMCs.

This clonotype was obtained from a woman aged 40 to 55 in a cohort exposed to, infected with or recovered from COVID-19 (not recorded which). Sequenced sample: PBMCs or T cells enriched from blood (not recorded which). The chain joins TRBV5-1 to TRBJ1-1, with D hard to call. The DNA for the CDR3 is TGCGCCAGCAGCCTACAGAACAGCAACACTGAAGCTTTCTTT. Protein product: CASSLQNSNTEAFF.